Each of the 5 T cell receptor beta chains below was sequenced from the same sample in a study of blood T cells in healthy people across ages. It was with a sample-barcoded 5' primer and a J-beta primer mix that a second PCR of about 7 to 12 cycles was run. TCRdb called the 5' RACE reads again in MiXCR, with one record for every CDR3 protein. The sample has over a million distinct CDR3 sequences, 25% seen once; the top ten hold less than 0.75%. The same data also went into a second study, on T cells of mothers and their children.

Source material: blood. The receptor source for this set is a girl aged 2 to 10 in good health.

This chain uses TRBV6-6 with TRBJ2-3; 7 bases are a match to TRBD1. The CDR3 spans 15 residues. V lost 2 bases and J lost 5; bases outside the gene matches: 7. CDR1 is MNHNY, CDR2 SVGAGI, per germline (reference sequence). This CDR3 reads CASSYRQGVVDTQYF. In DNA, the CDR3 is TGTGCCAGCAGTTACAGGCAGGGGGTCGTAGATACGCAGTATTTT.

As DNA, the CDR3 is TGCAGTGCCTGGCCAGGGGATAATTCACCCCTCCACTTT. Amino acid sequence: CSAWPGDNSPLHF. V usage is TRBV20-1 and J usage is TRBJ1-6; TRBD1 is a possible D gene (6 bases). The germline CDR1 and CDR2 sequences are DFQATT and SNEGSKA (reference sequence). The CDR3 length is 13 residues. V was shortened by 6 bases and J by 5 bases, with 11 bases between the two germline ends.

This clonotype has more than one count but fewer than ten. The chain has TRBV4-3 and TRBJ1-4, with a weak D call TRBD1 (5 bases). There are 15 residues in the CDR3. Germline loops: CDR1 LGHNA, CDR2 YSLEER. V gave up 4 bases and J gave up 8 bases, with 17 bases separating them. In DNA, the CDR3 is TGCGCCAGCAGCCCCGGGGGAGGGGCGAGGGAAAAACTGTTTTTT. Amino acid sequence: CASSPGGGAREKLFF.

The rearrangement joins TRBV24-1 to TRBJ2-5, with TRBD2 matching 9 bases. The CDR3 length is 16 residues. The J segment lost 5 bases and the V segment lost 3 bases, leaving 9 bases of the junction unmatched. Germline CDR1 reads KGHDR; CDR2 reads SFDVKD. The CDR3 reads CATSDPLAGGLETQYF. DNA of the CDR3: TGTGCCACCAGTGATCCCTTGGCGGGGGGGTTGGAGACCCAGTACTTC.

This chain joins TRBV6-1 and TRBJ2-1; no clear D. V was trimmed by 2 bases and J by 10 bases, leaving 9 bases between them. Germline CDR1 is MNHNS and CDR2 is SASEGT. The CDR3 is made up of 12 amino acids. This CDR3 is CASSELAIEQFF. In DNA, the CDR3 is TGTGCCAGCAGTGAATTAGCCATCGAGCAGTTCTTC.